Each of the 25 T cell receptor beta chains below was sequenced from the same sample in a study of cytomegalovirus exposure and HLA in healthy donors. TCRdb's table, derived via immunoSEQ multiplex PCR, lists solely in-frame clones and lacks some. The sample holds about 74,000 clones, roughly 94% seen once. Sample: PBMCs. These TCRs come from a woman aged 18-35 years in good health and CMV-seropositive.

The rearrangement uses TRBV6-6 and TRBJ1-1; D possibly corresponds to TRBD1 (6 bases). Germline CDR1 is MNHNY and CDR2 is SVGAGI (reference sequence). Trimming took off 7 bases at V and 1 base at J, with 13 bases between the two ends. This CDR3 comprises 14 residues. CDR3 DNA: TGTGCCAGCACCTTAACGGACAGGAACACTGAAGCTTTCTTT. Its translation: CASTLTDRNTEAFF.

The rearrangement links TRBV29-1 to TRBJ2-7; weak D call: TRBD2 (10 bases). CDR1 and CDR2 from the germline V gene are SQVTM and ANQGSEA. V shed 7 bases and J shed 1 base, with 41 bases lying between them. CDR3 length: 22 residues. Here the CDR3 reads CSAPRRDRAASGSSSGSYEQYF. The CDR3 bases are TGCAGCGCCCCCAGGAGGGACAGGGCGGCTAGCGGGAGTTCCTCGGGGTCCTACGAGCAGTACTTC.

The CDR3 DNA reads as TGCGCCAGCAGGTCGCCGGACAGAGGCGCTAGCACAGATACGCAGTATTTT. Translating it yields CASRSPDRGASTDTQYF. The chain links TRBV5-1 to TRBJ2-3; TRBD1 might be the D (6 bases). Germline assignment: CDR1 SGHRS and CDR2 YFSETQ. Trimming cost V 5 bases and J 0 bases, with 19 bases left between them. CDR3 size: 17 residues.

The chain combines TRBV4-1 with TRBJ2-6; D call uncertain. Germline V gene lookup returns CDR1 MGHRA and CDR2 YSYEKL. The CDR3 has 18 residues. V shed 0 bases and J shed 0 bases, with 12 bases lying between them. The CDR3 DNA reads TGCGCCAGCAGCCAAGATGATAAAGCCTTCTCTGGGGCCAACGTCCTGACTTTC. It is translated as CASSQDDKAFSGANVLTF.

The J gene is TRBJ2-1, the V gene TRBV6-1; possibly TRBD2 for D (6 bases). From germline, CDR1 is MNHNS and CDR2 SASEGT. V lost 3 bases, J lost 5 bases, and 8 bases lay in between. The CDR3 contains 13 residues. DNA for the CDR3: TGTGCCAGCAGTGACGGGACTCACAATGAGCAGTTCTTC. It translates to CASSDGTHNEQFF.

A single count supports this clone. Germline and junction disagree at one end, which may indicate a read error. The chain combines TRBV30 with TRBJ2-7; 7 bases agree with TRBD1. This CDR3 contains 12 residues. The germline CDR1 and CDR2 sequences are GTSNPN and SVGIG (reference sequence). This chain's CDR3 is CAWSQTGQVGNF. DNA for the CDR3: TGTGCCTGGAGTCAAACCGGACAGGTGGGGAACTTC. Together with reference TRBV30 and TRBJ2-7, the CDR3 gives the full variable domain: SQTIHQWPATLVQPVGSPLSLECTVEGTSNPNLYWYRQAAGRGLQLLFYSVGIGQISSEVPQNLSASRPQDRQFILSSKKLLLSDSGFYLCAWSQTGQVGNFGPGTRLTVT.

V usage is TRBV9 and J usage is TRBJ1-1; D possibly corresponds to TRBD1 (5 bases). The CDR3 loop spans 13 amino acids. Germline CDR1 reads SGDLS; CDR2 reads YYNGEE. With 4 bases removed from V and 6 bases from J, the gap between germline ends came to 13 bases. DNA for the CDR3: TGTGCCAGCAGCATCTCGACAGCTTCTGAAGCTTTCTTT. This translates into CASSISTASEAFF.

The chain uses TRBV4-3 and TRBJ2-5; 9 bases are shared with TRBD2. V shed 1 base, J shed 1 base, and the junction held 7 bases outside the gene matches. The CDR3 runs 17 residues. Germline V gene data show CDR1 as LGHNA and CDR2 as YSLEER. The chain's CDR3 is CASSQVASGAVQETQYF. The CDR3 region has the DNA TGCGCCAGCAGCCAAGTGGCTAGCGGGGCCGTCCAAGAGACCCAGTACTTC.

This chain connects TRBV5-1 to TRBJ2-5; D may be TRBD2 (6 bases). Judging by the DNA end, TRBJ2-7 fits better; the J call may be wrong. The CDR3 is 15 amino acids. CDR1 SGHRS and CDR2 YFSETQ come from the germline V gene. The CDR3 nucleotides are TGCGCCAGCAGTCCGACCGGGACTGTTTCCTACGAGCAGTACTTC. Translating it yields CASSPTGTVSYEQYF.

This chain uses TRBV10-1 with TRBJ2-2, with D perhaps TRBD1 (5 bases). The germline CDR1 and CDR2 sequences are WNHNN and SYGVQD (reference sequence). V gave up 2 bases and J gave up 0 bases, with 7 bases separating them. The CDR3 covers 15 residues. Written as DNA, the CDR3 is TGCGCCAGCAGTGAGGGGGCGCCGAACACCGGGGAGCTGTTTTTT. Translation gives CASSEGAPNTGELFF.

V is TRBV19 and J is TRBJ1-5; TRBD1 aligns across 9 bases. Per the germline V gene, CDR1 is LNHDA and CDR2 is SQIVND (reference sequence). The CDR3 loop spans 19 amino acids. J gave up 4 bases and V 3 bases, and 16 bases lay outside the gene matches. Written as DNA, the CDR3 is TGTGCCAGTAGTATCGGGGACAGAAGGGACAGGGCCGCGAATCAGCCCCAGCATTTT. Its translation is CASSIGDRRDRAANQPQHF.

This clone has just one count. CDR3 sequence (DNA): TGCAGCGTTCTCGGTCACAGCTCCTACGAGCAGTACTTC. Amino acids: CSVLGHSSYEQYF. The chain couples TRBV29-1 to TRBJ2-7; D is ambiguous. V was pared by 5 bases and J by 0 bases, with 11 bases between. The length of the CDR3 is 13 residues. Germline V gene data show CDR1 as SQVTM and CDR2 as ANQGSEA.

The rearrangement joins TRBV19 to TRBJ2-7, with a possible D match to TRBD2 (6 bases). Trimming stripped 7 bases from V and 1 base from J, with 11 bases between. The germline gives CDR1 LNHDA, CDR2 SQIVND (reference sequence). The CDR3 runs to 13 residues. The CDR3, as DNA: TGTGCCAGTAAGGCCGGGGGATCCTACGAGCAGTACTTC. It encodes CASKAGGSYEQYF.

V gene TRBV4-1 combines with J gene TRBJ1-2; D remains ambiguous. CDR1 is MGHRA, CDR2 YSYEKL, per germline. The CDR3 runs to 13 residues. Trimming shortened V by 2 bases and J by 10 bases, and 14 bases separated the two germline ends. This CDR3 reads CASSQSGREDYTF. CDR3 nucleotide sequence: TGCGCCAGCAGCCAATCCGGCCGTGAGGACTACACCTTC.

This chain's CDR3 is CASSLDPSGLRNQPQHF. CDR3 nucleotide sequence: TGTGCCAGCAGCCTTGACCCCTCAGGGTTGAGAAATCAGCCCCAGCATTTT. The rearrangement links TRBV11-3 to TRBJ1-5; D may be TRBD1 (5 bases). Germline CDR1 SGHNT, CDR2 YENEEA. This CDR3 is built from 17 residues. V gave up 5 bases and J gave up 4 bases, with 21 bases separating them.

The CDR3 protein is CASSETGSREKLFF. The CDR3 coding sequence is TGTGCCAGCAGCGAGACAGGGTCGAGGGAAAAACTGTTTTTT. This chain links TRBV2 with TRBJ1-4, with 7 bases lining up with TRBD1. Germline V CDR1 and CDR2: SNHLY, FYNNEI. The J segment lost 8 bases and the V segment lost 6 bases, leaving 9 bases of the junction unmatched. The CDR3 extends over 14 amino acids.

The CDR3: CAISEGLAAQETQYF. CDR3 DNA: TGTGCCATCAGTGAGGGACTAGCGGCTCAAGAGACCCAGTACTTC. The rearrangement uses TRBV10-3 and TRBJ2-5; TRBD2 matches at 10 bases. The CDR3 loop spans 15 amino acids. Looked up from germline, CDR1 is ENHRY and CDR2 is SYGVKD. Trimming took 2 bases from V and 2 from J; bases not matched to a gene: 2.

This chain links TRBV9 with TRBJ1-1; the D gene is possibly TRBD1 (5 bases). CDR3 length: 14 residues. Per germline, CDR1 SGDLS and CDR2 YYNGEE. The V end was cut by 3 bases, the J end by 7 bases, with 16 bases between. The CDR3 region is CASSGGDLADEAFF. CDR3 DNA sequence: TGTGCCAGCAGCGGGGGGGATCTGGCTGATGAAGCTTTCTTT. Full variable domain (rest looked up from reference TRBV9 and TRBJ1-1): DSGVTQTPKHLITATGQRVTLRCSPRSGDLSVYWYQQSLDQGLQFLIQYYNGEERAKGNILERFSAQQFPDLHSELNLSSLELGDSALYFCASSGGDLADEAFFGQGTRLTVV.

V gene TRBV6-5 combines with J gene TRBJ2-5; possibly TRBD2 for D (5 bases). Germline V gives CDR1 MNHEY, CDR2 SVGAGI. The CDR3 consists of 14 residues. Between the trimmed V and J ends, which lost 2 bases and 2 bases, there was a span of 9 bases. Here the CDR3 reads CASSYTGFQETQYF. The CDR3 nucleotides are TGTGCCAGCAGTTACACGGGGTTTCAAGAGACCCAGTACTTC.

The chain links TRBV7-3 to TRBJ2-2; D possibly corresponds to TRBD1 (6 bases). This CDR3 comprises 13 residues. V was trimmed by 5 bases and J by 5 bases, leaving 9 bases between them. Per the germline V gene, CDR1 is SGHTA and CDR2 is FQGTGA. CDR3 in amino acids: CASSHTGTGELFF. CDR3 nucleotides: TGTGCCAGCAGCCATACAGGGACCGGGGAGCTGTTTTTT.

V usage is TRBV6-1 and J usage is TRBJ2-3; D unresolved. The CDR3 is 11 residues long. The V gene's germline CDR1 is MNHNS and CDR2 SASEGT. Trimming pared 9 bases from V and 0 bases from J, leaving 4 bases between. The CDR3 region is CASSSTDTQYF. CDR3 sequence (DNA): TGTGCCAGTTCAAGCACAGATACGCAGTATTTT.

The V gene is TRBV19, the J gene TRBJ1-6; possibly TRBD1 for D (6 bases). The CDR3 is 15 amino acids. The V gene's germline CDR1 is LNHDA and CDR2 SQIVND (reference sequence). V lost 1 base, J lost 8 bases, and 12 bases lay in between. The CDR3 here is CASSIGQGLDSPLHF. In DNA, the CDR3 is TGTGCCAGTAGTATAGGGCAGGGGTTGGATTCACCCCTCCACTTT.

The chain employs TRBV19 and TRBJ2-3; 9 bases are a match to TRBD2. J lost 2 bases, V lost 3 bases, and 3 bases had no gene match. The CDR3 extends over 15 amino acids. CDR1 is LNHDA, CDR2 SQIVND, per germline (reference sequence). The CDR3 sequence is CASSITSGLTDTQYF. CDR3 coding DNA: TGTGCCAGTAGTATCACTAGCGGGCTCACAGATACGCAGTATTTT.

This rearrangement joins TRBV18 to TRBJ2-4, with TRBD2 matching over 10 bases. V was pared by 8 bases and J by 1 base, with 11 bases of the junction left unmatched. The germline CDR1 and CDR2 sequences are KGHSH and LQKENI. This CDR3 region has 17 residues. In nucleotides, the CDR3 is TGTGCCAGCACGATGGACAGCGGGGGGGCCGCCAAAAACATTCAGTACTTC. Its translation: CASTMDSGGAAKNIQYF.

This chain uses TRBV6-5 with TRBJ2-7; 8 nucleotides agree with TRBD2. With 8 bases clipped from V and 2 bases from J, the junction kept 2 bases outside the gene matches. CDR3 length equals 12 residues. Germline CDR1 is MNHEY and CDR2 is SVGAGI. CDR3 loop: CASLAGPYEQYF. CDR3 coding DNA: TGTGCCAGCCTAGCGGGTCCCTACGAGCAGTACTTC.